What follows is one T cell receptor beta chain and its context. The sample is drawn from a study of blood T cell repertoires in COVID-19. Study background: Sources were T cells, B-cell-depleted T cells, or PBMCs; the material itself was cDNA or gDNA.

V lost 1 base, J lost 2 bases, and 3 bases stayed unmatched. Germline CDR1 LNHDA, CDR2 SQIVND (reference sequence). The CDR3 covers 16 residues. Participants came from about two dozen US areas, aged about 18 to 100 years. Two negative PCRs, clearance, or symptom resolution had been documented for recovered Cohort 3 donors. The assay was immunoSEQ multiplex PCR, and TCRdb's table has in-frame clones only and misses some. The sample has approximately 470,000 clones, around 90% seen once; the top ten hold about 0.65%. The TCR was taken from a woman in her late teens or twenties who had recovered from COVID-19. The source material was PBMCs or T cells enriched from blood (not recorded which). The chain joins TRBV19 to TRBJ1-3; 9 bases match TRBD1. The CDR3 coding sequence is TGTGCCAGTAGTATAGGGACAGGGGAGGCTGGAAACACCATATATTTT. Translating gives CASSIGTGEAGNTIYF. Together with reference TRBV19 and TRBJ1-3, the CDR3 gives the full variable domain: DGGITQSPKYLFRKEGQNVTLSCEQNLNHDAMYWYRQDPGQGLRLIYYSQIVNDFQKGDIAEGYSVSREKKESFPLTVTSAQKNPTAFYLCASSIGTGEAGNTIYFGEGSWLTVV.